The 9 T cell receptor beta chains given below trace back to one sample, sequenced in a study of cytomegalovirus exposure and HLA in healthy donors. PCR used 60 Vbeta primers and 13 Jbeta primers. Libraries were prepared by immunoSEQ multiplex PCR; TCRdb keeps only in-frame clonotypes and omits some of them. The sample consists of nearly 110,000 clones, 70% to 80% of them appearing once. The specimen was PBMCs. These receptors all come from a man aged 18 to 29 in good health and CMV-seronegative.

V and J are TRBV18 and TRBJ2-7, with TRBD1 matching over 7 bases. The V gene's germline CDR1 is KGHSH and CDR2 LQKENI. This CDR3 has 16 residues. V shed 2 bases and J 0 bases; nucleotides not matched to a gene: 7. The CDR3 sequence is CASSPGRQGVSYEQYF. DNA for the CDR3: TGTGCCAGCTCACCAGGGAGACAGGGTGTCTCCTACGAGCAGTACTTC.

The V call is TRBV2, the J call TRBJ1-3, with 7 bases lining up with TRBD1. The CDR3 is made up of 15 amino acids. Per the germline V gene, CDR1 is SNHLY and CDR2 is FYNNEI. V lost 3 bases to trimming and J lost 2 bases; unmatched junction nucleotides: 4. CDR3 sequence reads: CASSEGQGAGNTIYF. Here the CDR3 DNA reads TGTGCCAGCAGTGAGGGGCAGGGGGCTGGAAACACCATATATTTT.

In its sample, this clone was seen a few times. The chain has TRBV18 and TRBJ1-1; D is ambiguous. Germline V gene sequence: CDR1 KGHSH, CDR2 LQKENI. The CDR3 runs to 14 residues. V lost 3 bases, J lost 2 bases, and 10 bases lay in between. CDR3 protein: CASSPLDSNTEAFF. Written as DNA, the CDR3 is TGTGCCAGCTCACCCTTAGACTCAAACACTGAAGCTTTCTTT.

This clone was observed a few times. The CDR3 loop is CASSDIREAFF. For the CDR3, the DNA is TGCGCCAGCAGTGATATCCGGGAGGCTTTCTTT. The V and J genes are TRBV10-2 and TRBJ1-1; D is undetermined. Germline values: CDR1 WSHSY, CDR2 SAAADI. There are 11 residues in the CDR3. The ends were cut back, 3 bases at V and 11 bases at J, with 10 bases in the middle.

The chain has TRBV10-3 and TRBJ2-7, with a tentative D call TRBD1 (5 bases). The V and J ends lost 6 bases and 4 bases respectively, with 19 bases between them. The CDR3 covers 15 residues. Per the germline V gene, CDR1 is ENHRY and CDR2 is SYGVKD. CDR3 bases: TGTGCCATCAGCTTACAGGCCAATCCCCAGTACGAGCAGTACTTC. Translation gives CAISLQANPQYEQYF.

This chain joins TRBV7-9 and TRBJ2-7, with TRBD1 matching over 7 bases. This CDR3 spans 15 amino acids. CDR1 SEHNR and CDR2 FQNEAQ come from the germline V gene (reference sequence). The ends lost 4 bases at V and 5 bases at J; junction bases unmatched: 11. CDR3 sequence reads: CASSSRVTGIHEQYF. The CDR3 nucleotides are TGTGCCAGCAGCTCGCGTGTGACAGGGATCCACGAGCAGTACTTC.

The sample holds one count of this clone. The rearrangement joins TRBV11-2 to TRBJ2-1, with 14 bases identical to TRBD2. Germline V lookup: CDR1 SGHAT, CDR2 FQNNGV. CDR3 length: 16 amino acids. V lost 5 bases and J lost 6; bases outside the gene matches: 6. The CDR3 protein is CASSPWTSGGPNEQFF. CDR3 bases: TGTGCCAGCAGCCCCTGGACTAGCGGGGGGCCCAATGAGCAGTTCTTC.

The chain joins TRBV27 to TRBJ2-4, with 14 bases aligning to TRBD2. From germline, CDR1 is MNHEY and CDR2 SMNVEV (reference sequence). Trimming cost V 6 bases and J 9 bases; bases outside gene matches: 10. The length of the CDR3 is 16 residues. The CDR3 here is CASSHRLAGGNSIQYF. The CDR3 coding sequence is TGTGCCAGCAGCCACCGACTAGCGGGGGGGAATAGCATTCAGTACTTC.

The chain is built from TRBV5-1 and TRBJ2-1; a weak D match, TRBD2 (6 bases). The CDR3 spans 12 residues. Deletions cut 5 bases from V and 8 bases from J, with 11 bases between. Germline V CDR1 and CDR2: SGHRS, YFSETQ. This CDR3 reads CASRGSGDEQFF. The DNA for the CDR3 is TGCGCCAGCAGAGGGTCGGGGGATGAGCAGTTCTTC.